The next 17 T cell receptor beta chains were all read from a single sample in a study of OX40 agonist ivuxolimab in advanced cancers. Library generation was performed with the immunoSEQ multiplex PCR assay. The source is immuneACCESS, and TCRdb retained only in-frame sequences with V and J called. Part of the clones is not carried over; for the studies checked, unresolved V genes explain less than half of this, and the remainder is unexplained. This sample lists tens of thousands of clones; approximately 84% were detected once. The top ten constitute around 6.6% of the sample. Sequencing was performed on CD4+ or CD8+ T cells sorted from blood, taken in a trial of the OX40 agonist ivuxolimab. Every receptor here comes from an adult with an advanced solid tumor such as melanoma, head and neck, liver or kidney cancer.

This chain links TRBV18 with TRBJ2-1; 15 bases agree with TRBD2. CDR3 length: 18 amino acids. The ends lost 3 bases at V and 0 bases at J; junction bases unmatched: 3. Germline-derived CDR1 and CDR2 are KGHSH and LQKENI. The CDR3 DNA reads as TGTGCCAGCTCACCCGGGACTAGCGGGGGGAGCTCCTACAATGAGCAGTTCTTC. Encoded protein: CASSPGTSGGSSYNEQFF.

This chain joins TRBV11-3 and TRBJ1-5; tentative D call: TRBD1 (6 bases). V was clipped by 7 bases and J by 2 bases, with 30 bases between them. Looked up from germline, CDR1 is SGHNT and CDR2 is YENEEA. This CDR3 contains 20 residues. CDR3 nucleotides: TGTGCCAGCACCTCAATCCGGAACAGGGACACATACAGCGGCAATCAGCCCCAGCATTTT. Residues: CASTSIRNRDTYSGNQPQHF.

The gene calls are TRBV28 and TRBJ1-2, with D perhaps TRBD1 (6 bases). The CDR3 is 16 amino acids. In germline, CDR1 is MDHEN, CDR2 SYDVKM. V lost 6 bases and J 6 bases, leaving 23 bases between the germline ends. The CDR3, as DNA: TGTGCCAGCAGATCACCGGGGCGGCGGGAGGGGGATGGCTACACCTTC. Translating gives CASRSPGRREGDGYTF.

This clone was counted a single time. This rearrangement joins TRBV11-1 to TRBJ1-2, with D unclear. Trimming stripped 5 bases from V and 4 bases from J, with 20 bases between. Germline assignment: CDR1 SGHAT and CDR2 FQDESV (reference sequence). The CDR3 is 16 amino acids. CDR3 sequence reads: CASSLTSGSQVYGYTF. CDR3 nucleotide sequence: TGTGCCAGCAGCCTTACCTCCGGATCGCAAGTCTATGGCTACACCTTC.

This chain connects TRBV4-3 to TRBJ1-4, with 7 bases that match TRBD1. This CDR3 contains 16 residues. In germline, CDR1 is LGHNA, CDR2 YSLEER. Trimming at V came to 0 bases and at J to 8 bases, leaving 9 bases not matched to a gene. The CDR3 DNA follows: TGCGCCAGCAGCCAAGATCGCGGACAGGTGCTGGAAAAACTGTTTTTT. Translated, it gives CASSQDRGQVLEKLFF.

The chain recombines TRBV9 with TRBJ2-7, with 7 bases that match TRBD2. The CDR3 is 15 residues long. Germline loops: CDR1 SGDLS, CDR2 YYNGEE. The trim removed 0 bases at V and 3 bases at J, leaving 6 bases unmatched. The CDR3 loop reads CASSVGASGDYEQYF. CDR3 nucleotide sequence: TGTGCCAGCAGCGTAGGGGCTAGCGGAGACTACGAGCAGTACTTC.

The chain recombines TRBV5-1 with TRBJ1-6; D unresolved. The length of the CDR3 is 13 residues. V was pared by 3 bases and J by 10 bases, with 11 bases between. Germline CDR1 is SGHRS and CDR2 is YFSETQ. CDR3 nucleotides: TGCGCCAGCAGCTCCGAGCCTCAATCACCCCTCCACTTT. Translation gives CASSSEPQSPLHF.

This chain uses TRBV7-3 with TRBJ2-3; the D call may be TRBD1 or TRBD2 (6 bases each). Germline-derived CDR1 and CDR2 are SGHTA and FQGTGA. The CDR3 loop spans 13 amino acids. The ends were cut back, 1 base at V and 9 bases at J, with 11 bases in the middle. As DNA, the CDR3 is TGTGCCAGCAGCTTAAGTTTCGGGGGCACGCAGTATTTT. Residues: CASSLSFGGTQYF.

V gene TRBV28 combines with J gene TRBJ1-5; 7 bases align to TRBD1. The germline gives CDR1 MDHEN, CDR2 SYDVKM. The ends lost 4 bases at V and 4 bases at J; junction bases unmatched: 10. This CDR3 comprises 16 residues. The CDR3: CASSSQQGTFNQPQHF. CDR3 bases: TGTGCCAGCAGTTCGCAACAGGGGACCTTTAATCAGCCCCAGCATTTT. Variable domain in full (rest from reference TRBV28 and TRBJ1-5): DVKVTQSSRYLVKRTGEKVFLECVQDMDHENMFWYRQDPGLGLRLIYFSYDVKMKEKGDIPEGYSVSREKKERFSLILESASTNQTSMYLCASSSQQGTFNQPQHFGDGTRLSIL.

The V call is TRBV9, the J call TRBJ1-1, with D uncertain. CDR1 and CDR2 from the germline V gene are SGDLS and YYNGEE. The CDR3 extends over 12 amino acids. Trimming left V 3 bases short and J 1 base short, with 4 bases between. The CDR3 coding sequence is TGTGCCAGCAGCGGTGCGAACACTGAAGCTTTCTTT. Translating gives CASSGANTEAFF.

The chain combines TRBV6-4 with TRBJ1-5, with a weak D call TRBD1 (5 bases). The V end was cut by 6 bases, the J end by 0 bases, with 18 bases between. The CDR3 is 17 amino acids. The germline V gene encodes CDR1 MRHNA and CDR2 SNTAGT. In DNA, the CDR3 is TGTGCCAGCAGGAGATACGTAGACAGCCATAGCAATCAGCCCCAGCATTTT. Translating gives CASRRYVDSHSNQPQHF.

CDR3 DNA: TGTGCCAGCTACATACGCCCCTTACCGGGATCAGCTATTAGGGAGCAGTACTTC. This gives the protein CASYIRPLPGSAIREQYF. The chain recombines TRBV27 with TRBJ2-7, with a tentative D call TRBD2 (5 bases). In germline, CDR1 is MNHEY, CDR2 SMNVEV (reference sequence). The V gene lost 8 bases and the J gene lost 7 bases, with 33 bases spanning the gap. CDR3 length equals 18 residues.

This clone was seen a single time. The genes are TRBV28 and TRBJ1-3, with D perhaps matching TRBD1 (6 bases). The V and J ends lost 6 bases and 3 bases respectively, with 18 bases between them. Germline CDR1 reads MDHEN; CDR2 reads SYDVKM. The CDR3 spans 16 residues. CDR3 sequence reads: CASSRTPQGRGNTIYF. As DNA, the CDR3 is TGTGCCAGCAGCCGAACCCCACAGGGTCGTGGAAACACCATATATTTT. Full variable domain (remainder filled in from reference TRBV28 and TRBJ1-3): DVKVTQSSRYLVKRTGEKVFLECVQDMDHENMFWYRQDPGLGLRLIYFSYDVKMKEKGDIPEGYSVSREKKERFSLILESASTNQTSMYLCASSRTPQGRGNTIYFGEGSWLTVV.

This clone was detected only once. This chain connects TRBV27 to TRBJ2-1; maybe TRBD2 (6 bases). Germline V gene data show CDR1 as MNHEY and CDR2 as SMNVEV (reference sequence). Trimming shortened V by 5 bases and J by 9 bases, and 26 bases separated the two germline ends. The CDR3 sequence is 17 residues long. The CDR3 is CASSPKGDWVGLGEQFF. DNA for the CDR3: TGTGCCAGCAGTCCTAAAGGGGACTGGGTCGGCTTAGGTGAGCAGTTCTTC.

V and J are TRBV11-3 and TRBJ2-3; 16 bases line up with TRBD2. V shed 5 bases and J 2 bases; nucleotides not matched to a gene: 13. Germline CDR1 and CDR2: SGHNT and YENEEA. This CDR3 contains 20 residues. In DNA form, the CDR3 reads TGTGCCAGCAGCCCGCACATAACGGGACTAGCGGGAGGGCCCACAGATACGCAGTATTTT. Amino acid sequence: CASSPHITGLAGGPTDTQYF.

The gene calls are TRBV5-1 and TRBJ1-3, with D hard to call. The CDR3 has 17 amino acids. From germline, CDR1 is SGHRS and CDR2 YFSETQ. V gave up 4 bases and J gave up 0 bases, with 17 bases separating them. CDR3 DNA sequence: TGCGCCAGCAGCACGAACGCCGGGATGAGCTCTGGAAACACCATATATTTT. Its translation is CASSTNAGMSSGNTIYF.

As regards this clone: The sample contains more than one DNA sequence encoding this CDR3. The V and J genes are TRBV18 and TRBJ1-1, with D uncertain. V lost 5 bases and J 1 base, leaving 8 bases between the germline ends. Per germline, CDR1 KGHSH and CDR2 LQKENI. This CDR3 has 13 residues. CDR3 sequence reads: CASSGQANTEAFF. The CDR3 DNA reads TGTGCCAGCTCAGGGCAGGCGAACACTGAAGCTTTCTTT.